This TCR beta chain was captured in a study of T cells after yellow fever vaccination. Study-level information: Low-cell-number fractions were prepared with SMART-Seq v4 Ultra Low Input. Study-wide results and limits: Post-booster repertoires again held most primary-vaccination clones (roughly 96% CD4, about 88% CD8).

MiXCR, applied by TCRdb to the 5' RACE reads, yields one record per CDR3 protein. Of around 350,000 distinct CDR3 sequences in the sample, 11% are singletons; the top ten hold less than 20%. V gave up 5 bases and J gave up 3 bases; unmatched junction bases: 7. Looked up from germline, CDR1 is SGHRS and CDR2 is YFSETQ. This CDR3 comprises 14 residues. In its sample, this clonotype was seen many times. As yet, its antigen is unknown. Source: PBMCs, taken on the day of the first yellow fever vaccination. The rearrangement links TRBV5-1 to TRBJ1-1; 7 nucleotides align to TRBD1. This TCR was sampled from a man in his late teens or twenties who received the YFV17D yellow fever vaccine. The CDR3: CASRYRGTDTEAFF. DNA of the CDR3: TGCGCCAGCAGATACAGGGGAACGGACACTGAAGCTTTCTTT.